This is a list of T cell receptor beta chains from one sample in a study of T cell responses to AZD1222 COVID-19 vaccine. The data were produced by immunoSEQ multiplex PCR, yet TCRdb's version contains in-frame clones alone and is incomplete. The data hold approximately 270,000 clones, with around 93% observed a single time. The sequencing used peripheral blood, collected 28 days after the second AZD1222 dose. The receptors stem from an adult who received the AZD1222 COVID-19 vaccine. CDR3s include the opening cysteine and the closing phenylalanine or tryptophan. The D gene is left open where the match is weak. The size entry is marked missing in some rows and otherwise reads once, few, many or a size class.

j_call d_call clone_size cdr3_length v_call cdr3_nt cdr3_aa
TRBJ1-4 NA NA 14 TRBV5-1 TGCGCCAGCAGCTTGGATCCGGGAGAGGAAAAACTGTTTTTT CASSLDPGEEKLFF
TRBJ1-2 NA few 14 TRBV24-1 TGTGCCACCAGTGATTATAGCTTGGTCTATGGCTACACCTTC CATSDYSLVYGYTF
TRBJ1-2 TRBD1 once 14 TRBV7-9 TGTGCCAGCAGCTTAGAGTTAGGGGGCCGTGGCTACACCTTC CASSLELGGRGYTF
TRBJ1-2 TRBD1 NA 15 TRBV5-4 TGTGCCAGCAGCCCAGGGGGGACGACAGGGAGAGGCTACACCTTC CASSPGGTTGRGYTF
TRBJ1-5 NA NA 15 TRBV28 TGTGCCAGCGGAGCCCTGACAGGTCCCAATCAGCCCCAGCATTTT CASGALTGPNQPQHF
TRBJ2-5 NA NA 12 TRBV28 TGTGCCAGCAGTTTAGGTCTGGAGACCCAGTACTTC CASSLGLETQYF
TRBJ2-5 NA NA 14 TRBV7-8 TGTGCCAGCGGACCGCGACTAGTGAAAGAGACCCAGTACTTC CASGPRLVKETQYF
TRBJ2-7 NA NA 14 TRBV9 TGTGCCAGCAGCGTAACAGATATGGGGGACGAGCAGTACTTC CASSVTDMGDEQYF
TRBJ2-7 NA NA 15 TRBV7-2 TGTGCCAGCAGCTTGGGTGGGTCCCGAACCTACGAGCAGTACTTC CASSLGGSRTYEQYF
TRBJ2-5 TRBD2 NA 14 TRBV6-2/TRBV6-3 TGTGCCAGCAGTTGGAAGCGGGGGCCAGAGACCCAGTACTTC CASSWKRGPETQYF
TRBJ1-4 NA NA 15 TRBV2 TGTGCCAGCAGTCGAACACTGGCAACTAATGAAAAACTGTTTTTT CASSRTLATNEKLFF
TRBJ1-2 NA NA 14 TRBV14 TGTGCCAGCAGCCCCCCACAGGGCCTGGACGGCTACACCTTC CASSPPQGLDGYTF
TRBJ1-1 NA few 14 TRBV3-1/TRBV3-2 TGTGCCAGCAGCCAAGTCGGGGGGGAAACCGAAGCTTTCTTT CASSQVGGETEAFF
TRBJ2-4 NA NA 15 TRBV7-9 TGTGCCAGCAGCCCAACGTCCCTAGCCAAAAACATTCAGTACTTC CASSPTSLAKNIQYF
TRBJ1-2 TRBD1 NA 14 TRBV28 TGTGCCAGCAGTTTATTGACAGGGGGGTATGGCTACACCTTC CASSLLTGGYGYTF
TRBJ1-6 TRBD1 NA 16 TRBV27 TGTGCCAGCAGCAGAGGGACAGCTGGTGGGAATTCACCCCTCCACTTT CASSRGTAGGNSPLHF
TRBJ2-1 NA NA 13 TRBV9 TGTGCCAGCAGCGTCCAGGGATACAATGAGCAGTTCTTC CASSVQGYNEQFF
TRBJ2-1 NA NA 15 TRBV2 TGTGCCAGCAGTGATCCGCCCCGGGGGCACAATGAGCAGTTCTTC CASSDPPRGHNEQFF
TRBJ1-4 NA NA 14 TRBV5-6 TGTGCCAGCAGCTTCGGTACAACTAATGAAAAACTGTTTTTT CASSFGTTNEKLFF
TRBJ2-5 NA once 12 TRBV2 TGTGCCAGCAGCGCATACGGGGAGACCCAGTACTTC CASSAYGETQYF
TRBJ1-2 NA NA 14 TRBV5-1 TGCGCCAGCAGCCCTCCGGGGACTAACTATGGCTACACCTTC CASSPPGTNYGYTF
TRBJ1-2 NA NA 10 TRBV28 TGTGCCAGCAGCCAGATTGGCTACACCTTC CASSQIGYTF
TRBJ1-5 NA NA 13 TRBV29-1 TGCAGCGTGGCACTGGGGGGCAATCAGCCCCAGCATTTT CSVALGGNQPQHF
TRBJ2-7 TRBD2 NA 15 TRBV28 TGTGCCAGCAGTTACAAAGCGGGAGGGGCCTACGAGCAGTACTTC CASSYKAGGAYEQYF
TRBJ2-1 NA few 14 TRBV7-3 TGTGCCAGCAGCTACGGACTTCCTGGGGATGAGCAGTTCTTC CASSYGLPGDEQFF
TRBJ2-5 NA NA 14 TRBV6-2/TRBV6-3 TGTGCCAGCAGCCGGAGGGGGACCGGAAAGACCCAGTACTTC CASSRRGTGKTQYF
TRBJ1-5 TRBD1 NA 14 TRBV5-6 TGTGCCAGCAGCCTCCGGGACAGGGGCCAGCCCCAGCATTTT CASSLRDRGQPQHF
TRBJ1-2 NA NA 14 TRBV7-2 TGTGCCAGCACCGGACAGACAGCCAGGTATGGCTACACCTTC CASTGQTARYGYTF
TRBJ2-7 TRBD2 NA 14 TRBV7-9 TGTGCCAGCAGCTCGCAGCGGGGGGCCTACGAGCAGTACTTC CASSSQRGAYEQYF
TRBJ2-1 TRBD2 once 17 TRBV9 TGTGCCAGCAGCGTCCTGCGGGAGGGCCAAGGGTACAATGAGCAGTTCTTC CASSVLREGQGYNEQFF
TRBJ2-1 NA NA 14 TRBV7-2 TGTGCCAGCAGTTACCCGGGATCCTACAATGAGCAGTTCTTC CASSYPGSYNEQFF
TRBJ1-2 NA NA 13 TRBV5-5 TGTGCCAGCAGCTTGGCAAGTGGGGATGGCTACACCTTC CASSLASGDGYTF
TRBJ2-7 NA NA 14 TRBV2 TGTGCCAGCAGTGATCAGCGCAGCTCCTACGAGCAGTACTTC CASSDQRSSYEQYF
TRBJ2-1 NA NA 16 TRBV2 TGTGCCAGCAGCCGAGGGCAGCGGTCTCGTTACAATGAGCAGTTCTTC CASSRGQRSRYNEQFF
TRBJ1-2 NA NA 12 TRBV3-1/TRBV3-2 TGTGCCAGCAGCCAAGCTGCGGGGGGCTACACCTTC CASSQAAGGYTF
TRBJ1-2 NA NA 11 TRBV5-4 TGTGCCAGCAGCGCTGGCTATGGCTACACCTTC CASSAGYGYTF
TRBJ1-6 TRBD1 once 16 TRBV5-6 TGTGCCAGCAGCTTGAGAGGGGGCGCCTATAATTCACCCCTCCACTTT CASSLRGGAYNSPLHF
TRBJ2-5 TRBD2 NA 19 TRBV3-1/TRBV3-2 TGTGCCAGCAGCCAAGGGGGGACTAGCGGGGGCCCGTACCAAGAGACCCAGTACTTC CASSQGGTSGGPYQETQYF
TRBJ2-7 NA many 15 TRBV6-5 TGTGCCAGCAGTAAGCCGGGACTCCTCTCCTACGAGCAGTACTTC CASSKPGLLSYEQYF
TRBJ2-7 TRBD2 NA 15 TRBV2 TGTGCCAGCAGTAAAAGTGGCGGGAGGGTCGACGAGCAGTACTTC CASSKSGGRVDEQYF
TRBJ1-3 NA NA 14 TRBV29-1 TGCAGCGTTCTTGACTCGGGCTCTGGAAACACCATATATTTT CSVLDSGSGNTIYF
TRBJ1-2 TRBD1 NA 14 TRBV6-5 TGTGCCAGCAAACCCGCCGACAGGGGGCACGGCTACACCTTC CASKPADRGHGYTF